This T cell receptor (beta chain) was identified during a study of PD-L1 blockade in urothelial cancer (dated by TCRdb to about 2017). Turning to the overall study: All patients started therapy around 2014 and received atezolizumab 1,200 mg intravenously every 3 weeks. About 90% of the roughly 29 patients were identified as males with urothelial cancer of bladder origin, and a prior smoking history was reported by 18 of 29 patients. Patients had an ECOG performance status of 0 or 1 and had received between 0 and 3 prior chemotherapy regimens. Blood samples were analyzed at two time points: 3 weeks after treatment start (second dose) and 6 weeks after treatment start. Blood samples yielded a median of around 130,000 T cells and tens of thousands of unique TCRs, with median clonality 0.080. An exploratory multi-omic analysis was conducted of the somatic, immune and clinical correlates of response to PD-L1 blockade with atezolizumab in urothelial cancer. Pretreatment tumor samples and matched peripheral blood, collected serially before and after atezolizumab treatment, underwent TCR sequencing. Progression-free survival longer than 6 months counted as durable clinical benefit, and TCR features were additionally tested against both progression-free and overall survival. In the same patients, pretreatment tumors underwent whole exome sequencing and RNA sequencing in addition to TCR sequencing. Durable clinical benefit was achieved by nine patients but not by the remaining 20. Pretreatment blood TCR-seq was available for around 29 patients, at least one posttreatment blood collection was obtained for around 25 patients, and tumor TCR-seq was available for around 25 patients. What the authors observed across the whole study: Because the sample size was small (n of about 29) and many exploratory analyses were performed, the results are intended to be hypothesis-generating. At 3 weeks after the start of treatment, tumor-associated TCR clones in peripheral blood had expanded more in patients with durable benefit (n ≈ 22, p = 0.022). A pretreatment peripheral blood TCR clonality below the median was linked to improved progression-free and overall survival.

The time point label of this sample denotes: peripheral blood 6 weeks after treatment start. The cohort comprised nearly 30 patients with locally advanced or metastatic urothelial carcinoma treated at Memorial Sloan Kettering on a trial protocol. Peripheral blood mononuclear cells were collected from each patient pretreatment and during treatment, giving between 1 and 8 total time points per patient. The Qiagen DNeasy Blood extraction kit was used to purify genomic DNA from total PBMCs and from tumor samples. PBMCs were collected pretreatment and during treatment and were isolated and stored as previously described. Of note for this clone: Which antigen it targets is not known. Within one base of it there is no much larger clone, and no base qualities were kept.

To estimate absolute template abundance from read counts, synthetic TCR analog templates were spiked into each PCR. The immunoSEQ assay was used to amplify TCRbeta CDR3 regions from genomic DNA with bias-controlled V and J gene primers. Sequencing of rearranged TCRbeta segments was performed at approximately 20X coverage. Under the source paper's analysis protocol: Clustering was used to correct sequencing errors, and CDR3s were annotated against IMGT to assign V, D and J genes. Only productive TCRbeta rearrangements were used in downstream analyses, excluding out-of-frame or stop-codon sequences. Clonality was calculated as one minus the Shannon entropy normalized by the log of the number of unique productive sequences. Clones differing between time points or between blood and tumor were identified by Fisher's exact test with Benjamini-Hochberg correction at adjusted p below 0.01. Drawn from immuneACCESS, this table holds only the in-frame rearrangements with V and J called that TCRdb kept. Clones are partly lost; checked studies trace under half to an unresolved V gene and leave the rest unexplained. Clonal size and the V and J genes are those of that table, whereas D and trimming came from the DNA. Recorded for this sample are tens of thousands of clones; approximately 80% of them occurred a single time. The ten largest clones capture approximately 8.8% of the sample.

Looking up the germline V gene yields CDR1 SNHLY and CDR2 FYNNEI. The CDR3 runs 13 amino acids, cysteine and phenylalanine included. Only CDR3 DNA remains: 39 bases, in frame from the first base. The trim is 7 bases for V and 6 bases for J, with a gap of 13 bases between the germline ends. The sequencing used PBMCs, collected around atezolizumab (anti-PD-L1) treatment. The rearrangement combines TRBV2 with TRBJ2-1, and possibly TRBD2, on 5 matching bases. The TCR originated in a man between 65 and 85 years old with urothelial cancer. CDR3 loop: CASMASWGNEQFF. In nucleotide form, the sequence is TGTGCCAGCATGGCTAGCTGGGGCAATGAGCAGTTCTTC.